This entry concerns a single TCR beta chain. Its target is not known. This specimen belongs to a study of T cell repertoires in cytomegalovirus infection. Background on the study: Recently described HLA-C-restricted plus well-studied HLA-B-restricted CMV epitopes were used. Matching HLA type, along with CMV infection, was indicated by public TCR beta signatures.

V lost 9 bases and J 5 bases, leaving 4 bases between the germline ends. Per the germline V gene, CDR1 is MDHEN and CDR2 is SYDVKM. This CDR3 spans 9 amino acids. Each CDR3 protein is one row after TCRdb ran MiXCR on the reads. Of fewer than 350,000 distinct CDR3 sequences in the sample, 25% to 30% were seen once. Study-level results: Across the ex vivo response, the dominant clonotypes were HLA-C-restricted CMV-specific TCR beta clonotypes. Carriage of CMV together with the relevant HLA was identifiable through cumulative public TCR beta family frequency.

The genes are TRBV28 and TRBJ2-5; D uncertain. This receptor was taken from a human donor in good health (CMV status not recorded). Some clones in this sample may be carry-over from other donors' samples. The sequences come from cultured PBMCs, collected from culture after CMV antigen stimulation. The CDR3, as DNA: TGTGCCAGACGGGAGACCCAGTACTTC. Translating it yields CARRETQYF.